One and the same sample provided the 15 T cell receptor beta chains below, sequenced in a study of T cell responses to AZD1222 COVID-19 vaccine. Sequencing used immunoSEQ multiplex PCR; TCRdb keeps in-frame clones, though not all of them. The profile covers around 78,000 clones, with 88% appearing a single time and around 5.1% taken by the ten largest. Source: peripheral blood, taken on day 0 of MenACWY control vaccination. The receptors here all came from an adult in good health.

This clone showed up just a few times. This chain joins TRBV28 and TRBJ2-7; 12 bases align to TRBD1. CDR3 length: 16 residues. The germline V gene has CDR1 MDHEN and CDR2 SYDVKM. Trimming removed 6 bases from V and 5 bases from J; junction bases left unmatched: 11. The CDR3 protein is CASSSPGQGARDEQYF. CDR3 nucleotides: TGTGCCAGCAGCTCGCCGGGACAGGGGGCGCGAGACGAGCAGTACTTC.

This clone was seen once. The chain joins TRBV7-9 to TRBJ1-2; 8 positions agree with TRBD1. V trimming: 5 bases; J trimming: 6 bases; junction bases outside the gene matches: 2. The CDR3 has 12 residues. Germline CDR1 and CDR2: SEHNR and FQNEAQ (reference sequence). The CDR3 reads CASSPTGDGYTF. The DNA of the CDR3 is TGTGCCAGCAGCCCGACAGGGGATGGCTACACCTTC.

This rearrangement joins TRBV27 to TRBJ2-7; tentatively, D is TRBD1 (7 bases). The CDR3 is 16 residues long. Looked up from germline, CDR1 is MNHEY and CDR2 is SMNVEV (reference sequence). V shed 0 bases and J shed 2 bases, with 14 bases lying between them. CDR3 sequence reads: CASSLSPAGGPYEQYF. In DNA, the CDR3 is TGTGCCAGCAGTTTATCGCCGGCAGGGGGGCCCTACGAGCAGTACTTC.

V gene TRBV5-1 combines with J gene TRBJ2-1; the match to TRBD1 covers 9 bases. V trimming: 2 bases; J trimming: 4 bases; junction bases outside the gene matches: 4. CDR3 length: 15 amino acids. Germline loops: CDR1 SGHRS, CDR2 YFSETQ. CDR3 in amino acids: CASSFTGTGYNEQFF. The CDR3 DNA is TGCGCCAGCAGCTTCACCGGGACAGGGTACAATGAGCAGTTCTTC.

The CDR3: CASTPGGALGYTF. CDR3 nucleotide sequence: TGTGCCAGCACCCCTGGGGGGGCGCTAGGCTACACCTTC. J is TRBJ1-2 and V is TRBV21-1. TRBV21-1 is tagged as a pseudogene. This CDR3 comprises 13 residues.

This clone was observed a single time. The genes are TRBV19 and TRBJ2-3; D might be TRBD1 or TRBD2, each matching 5 bases. The CDR3 runs 13 residues. Germline assignment: CDR1 LNHDA and CDR2 SQIVND (reference sequence). V lost 8 bases to trimming and J lost 1 base, with 10 bases between them. This CDR3 is CASRGVGTDTQYF. In nucleotides, the CDR3 is TGTGCCAGTCGAGGGGTCGGCACAGATACGCAGTATTTT.

This rearrangement joins TRBV3-1 (or the pseudogene TRBV3-2) to TRBJ2-3; the match to TRBD2 covers 8 bases. Germline values: CDR1 LGHDT, CDR2 YNNKEL (reference sequence). The CDR3 loop spans 20 amino acids. V dropped 5 bases and J dropped 0; count of bases not matched to a gene: 19. The CDR3 loop is CASSAPGGGRETTSTDTQYF. CDR3 DNA sequence: TGTGCCAGCAGCGCCCCCGGCGGGGGGCGGGAAACCACTAGCACAGATACGCAGTATTTT.

The chain uses TRBV7-9 and TRBJ1-1; 7 bases line up with TRBD1. This CDR3 has 14 amino acids. Germline values: CDR1 SEHNR, CDR2 FQNEAQ (reference sequence). V lost 3 bases to trimming and J lost 5 bases; unmatched junction nucleotides: 6. The CDR3 bases are TGTGCCAGCAGCTTTACCTCAGGGGGGACTGAAGCTTTCTTT. As protein: CASSFTSGGTEAFF. The full variable domain, rest sourced from reference TRBV7-9 and TRBJ1-1, is DTGVSQNPRHKITKRGQNVTFRCDPISEHNRLYWYRQTLGQGPEFLTYFQNEAQLEKSRLLSDRFSAERPKGSFSTLEIQRTEQGDSAMYLCASSFTSGGTEAFFGQGTRLTVV.

This rearrangement joins TRBV19 to TRBJ1-2; possible D gene TRBD1, 5 bases. Between the trimmed V and J ends, which lost 5 bases and 6 bases, there was a span of 16 bases. The CDR3 sequence is 14 residues long. The germline V gene has CDR1 LNHDA and CDR2 SQIVND (reference sequence). In nucleotides, the CDR3 is TGTGCCAGTAGTCGGGGGAGGGGAGAGGATGGCTACACCTTC. Translating it yields CASSRGRGEDGYTF.

The genes are TRBV5-4 and TRBJ1-3, with a possible D match to TRBD1 (6 bases). With 4 bases removed from V and 0 bases from J, the gap between germline ends came to 11 bases. CDR1 SGHNT and CDR2 YYREEE come from the germline V gene (reference sequence). The CDR3 contains 15 residues. The CDR3 here is CASSPGAGSGNTIYF. CDR3 DNA sequence: TGTGCCAGCAGCCCAGGGGCGGGCTCTGGAAACACCATATATTTT.

The rearrangement joins TRBV24-1 to TRBJ2-1, with TRBD2 identical over 7 bases. Germline CDR1 reads KGHDR; CDR2 reads SFDVKD. The CDR3 covers 13 residues. The ends lost 7 bases at V and 6 bases at J; junction bases unmatched: 5. The CDR3 region is CATSERGSNEQFF. The CDR3 DNA reads TGTGCCACCAGCGAGCGGGGAAGCAATGAGCAGTTCTTC.

The rearrangement uses TRBV6-4 and TRBJ2-7, with no clear D. Trimming stripped 3 bases from V and 2 bases from J, with 5 bases between. Germline values: CDR1 MRHNA, CDR2 SNTAGT. This CDR3 has 12 amino acids. DNA of the CDR3: TGTGCCAGCAGTGATGACCCCTACGAGCAGTACTTC. It is translated as CASSDDPYEQYF.

This chain joins TRBV9 and TRBJ2-2, with TRBD1 matching 7 bases. The CDR3 is 14 residues long. V lost 3 bases and J lost 4; bases outside the gene matches: 3. Germline V gene sequence: CDR1 SGDLS, CDR2 YYNGEE. The CDR3 DNA reads TGTGCCAGCAGCGCCGACAGGGCCACCGGGGAGCTGTTTTTT. Amino acid sequence: CASSADRATGELFF.

The rearrangement uses TRBV6-2 or TRBV6-3 and TRBJ2-7; D unclear. The CDR3 has 11 amino acids. Trimming pared 2 bases from V and 6 bases from J, leaving 5 bases between. Germline V gene lookup returns CDR1 MNHEY and CDR2 SVGEGT. CDR3 in amino acids: CASSYGVEQYF. The CDR3 bases are TGTGCCAGCAGTTACGGGGTCGAGCAGTACTTC.

The chain recombines TRBV11-2 with TRBJ1-2, with D maybe TRBD1 (6 bases). This CDR3 has 14 amino acids. V was cut by 0 bases and J by 8 bases, with 13 bases left in between. Per the germline V gene, CDR1 is SGHAT and CDR2 is FQNNGV. CDR3 nucleotide sequence: TGTGCCAGCAGCTTAGAAGGGGGAGGGCGAGGCTACACCTTC. Translating gives CASSLEGGGRGYTF.